This T cell receptor beta chain was recorded in a study of CD8+ T cells in alopecia areata. This clone was seen only a few times. cDNA serving as the sequencing template came from extracted, reverse transcribed RNA. Only in-frame clones appear in the TCRdb table, and some are missing; sequencing was by immunoSEQ multiplex PCR. The repertoire consists of 140,000 to 150,000 clones, with under 60% occurring once and the leading ten covering roughly 6.7%. CDR1 is GTSNPN, CDR2 SVGIG, per germline (reference sequence). The CDR3 is 15 amino acids. The V and J ends lost 5 bases and 1 base, in that order; junction bases with no gene match: 6.

Sequenced here: CD4+ T cells sorted from blood, sampled at week 0. This sequence was found in a human donor with alopecia areata. The V gene is TRBV30, the J gene TRBJ1-1, with 11 bases matching TRBD1. CDR3 amino acids: CAWRGQGAQNTEAFF. CDR3 in DNA: TGTGCCTGGCGAGGACAGGGGGCCCAGAACACTGAAGCTTTCTTT.